This T cell receptor (beta chain) emerged from a study of Tregs in tolerant kidney transplant recipients. This clone was detected only a few times. The CDR3 covers 15 residues. Germline CDR1 is LGHNT and CDR2 is FRNRAP. The ends lost 4 bases at V and 7 bases at J; junction bases unmatched: 8. Only in-frame clones appear in the TCRdb table, and some are missing; sequencing was by immunoSEQ multiplex PCR. The sample has about 87,000 clones; more than 85% are singletons. Sequenced material: CD4+ T cells from blood, taken before the transplant. The chain carries TRBV12-5 and TRBJ1-4, with 8 bases matching TRBD1. The TCR sequence derives from a human donor who received a combined kidney and bone marrow transplant. The CDR3 DNA is TGTGCTAGTGGTTACAGACAGGGGATCGGTGAAAAACTGTTTTTT. Translated: CASGYRQGIGEKLFF.